This T cell receptor (beta chain) is drawn from a study of pediatric ulcerative colitis. For the study at large: Disease was pancolitis in several and left-sided in two, histology-confirmed. Findings and limits, study-wide: All ulcerative colitis patients, but no controls, carried a couple of rectal clonotypes.

Sequencing depth was up to 500,000 reads per sample. Assay used: immunoSEQ multiplex PCR; TCRdb lists only in-frame clones, some missing. The sample records some 35,000 clones, roughly 81% being singletons. Comment on this clone: The antigen is unknown.

The rectum was sampled with one to two pinch biopsies at colonoscopy. Trimming stripped 1 base from V and 0 bases from J, with 13 bases between. This CDR3 comprises 16 residues. Per germline, CDR1 ENHRY and CDR2 SYGVKD. This sequence was found in a boy younger than 18 with mild ulcerative colitis. The genes are TRBV10-3 and TRBJ2-7; D unresolved. The specimen was gut tissue. Here the CDR3 DNA reads TGTGCCATCAGTGAGTTTTACCCCGAGAGCTCCTACGAGCAGTACTTC. It translates to CAISEFYPESSYEQYF.